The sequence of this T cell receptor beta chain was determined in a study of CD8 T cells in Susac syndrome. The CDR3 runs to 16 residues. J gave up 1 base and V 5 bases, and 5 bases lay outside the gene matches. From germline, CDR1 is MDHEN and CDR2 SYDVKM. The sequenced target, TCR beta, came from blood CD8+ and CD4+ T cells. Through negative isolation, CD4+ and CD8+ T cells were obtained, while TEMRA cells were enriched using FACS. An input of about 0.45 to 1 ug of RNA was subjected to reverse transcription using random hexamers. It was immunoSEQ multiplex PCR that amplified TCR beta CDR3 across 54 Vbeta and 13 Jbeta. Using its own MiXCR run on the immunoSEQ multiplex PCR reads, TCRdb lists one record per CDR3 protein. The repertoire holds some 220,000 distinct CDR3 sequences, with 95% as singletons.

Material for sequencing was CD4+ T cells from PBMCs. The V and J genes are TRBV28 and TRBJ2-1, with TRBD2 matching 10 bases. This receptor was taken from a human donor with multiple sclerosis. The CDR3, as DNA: TGTGCCAGCAGTCAGATTAGCGGGAGGTCCTACAATGAGCAGTTCTTC. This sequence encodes CASSQISGRSYNEQFF.